Shown below are 23 T cell receptor beta chains from a single sample sequenced in a study of cytomegalovirus exposure and HLA in healthy donors. The PCR used 60 Vbeta and 13 Jbeta primers. Measured with immunoSEQ multiplex PCR; TCRdb has only the in-frame clones, and not every one. Here the sample table reports about 120,000 clones. Source material: PBMCs. The receptor set was obtained from a man younger than 35 in good health and CMV-seronegative.

The rearrangement uses TRBV7-6 and TRBJ2-2; 7 nucleotides line up with TRBD1. This CDR3 spans 16 amino acids. CDR1 and CDR2 (germline): SGHVS, FNYEAQ. The V and J ends lost 1 base and 7 bases, in that order; junction bases with no gene match: 9. Written as DNA, the CDR3 is TGTGCCAGCAGCTTAGGGGGACAGTCCGGGGACGGGGAGCTGTTTTTT. The encoded protein is CASSLGGQSGDGELFF.

The chain recombines TRBV7-8 with TRBJ1-6; D is possibly TRBD1 (5 bases). There are 17 residues in the CDR3. V was clipped by 5 bases and J by 6 bases, with 20 bases between them. The germline V gene has CDR1 SGHVS and CDR2 FQNEAQ. The CDR3 reads CASSPQGRVISNSPLHF. CDR3 DNA sequence: TGTGCCAGCAGCCCGCAGGGCAGGGTCATAAGTAATTCACCCCTCCACTTT. The complete variable domain, with remaining parts taken from reference TRBV7-8 and TRBJ1-6, reads GAGVSQSPRYKVAKRGQDVALRCDPISGHVSLFWYQQALGQGPEFLTYFQNEAQLDKSGLPSDRFFAERPEGSVSTLKIQRTQQEDSAVYLCASSPQGRVISNSPLHFGNGTRLTVT.

The chain recombines TRBV2 with TRBJ1-1; D gene uncertain. The germline V gene has CDR1 SNHLY and CDR2 FYNNEI. The V and J ends lost 4 bases and 1 base respectively, with 7 bases between them. The CDR3 length is 13 residues. The chain's CDR3 is CASSVESNTEAFF. Here the CDR3 DNA reads TGTGCCAGCAGTGTTGAGTCGAACACTGAAGCTTTCTTT.

The chain combines TRBV7-9 with TRBJ2-7; 8 bases are a match to TRBD2. The CDR3 spans 15 residues. Losses at the gene ends were 5 bases for V and 0 bases for J; bases not matched to a gene: 6. Germline V CDR1 and CDR2: SEHNR, FQNEAQ (reference sequence). CDR3 residues: CASSRTSGPSYEQYF. In DNA form, the CDR3 reads TGTGCCAGCAGCCGAACTAGCGGACCCTCCTACGAGCAGTACTTC.

The rearrangement joins TRBV10-3 to TRBJ2-1; 7 positions agree with TRBD2. Germline loops: CDR1 ENHRY, CDR2 SYGVKD. The V gene end was trimmed by 2 bases and the J gene end by 7 bases; junction bases not matched to a gene: 2. The CDR3 contains 13 residues. For the CDR3, the DNA is TGTGCCATCAGTGAGCGGGAGGTTAATGAGCAGTTCTTC. This codes for CAISEREVNEQFF.

The genes are TRBV5-1 and TRBJ1-4; 9 nucleotides agree with TRBD1. CDR1 and CDR2 (germline): SGHRS, YFSETQ. After removal of 3 bases from V and 6 bases from J, the junction contained 3 bases not matched to a gene. This CDR3 has 14 amino acids. The CDR3 loop reads CASSYRGPYEKLFF. CDR3 bases: TGCGCCAGCAGCTACAGGGGGCCGTATGAAAAACTGTTTTTT.

A note on this clone: One junction end disagrees with the germline gene, perhaps due to a read error. The chain has TRBV18 and TRBJ2-1, with 7 bases lining up with TRBD2. Germline V CDR1 and CDR2: KGHSH, LQKENI. The CDR3 loop spans 17 amino acids. The CDR3 is CASSPPGLGGVQNEQFF. The CDR3 nucleotides read TGTGCCAGCTCGCCACCTGGACTGGGAGGGGTTCAGAATGAGCAGTTCTTC.

The V gene is TRBV28, the J gene TRBJ1-1, with D maybe TRBD1 (6 bases). CDR3 length: 15 amino acids. Trimming took 7 bases from V and 0 from J, leaving 15 bases between them. Germline assignment: CDR1 MDHEN and CDR2 SYDVKM. The CDR3 DNA is TGTGCCAGCAACTCTGTGGGGGACATGAACACTGAAGCTTTCTTT. Its protein product is CASNSVGDMNTEAFF.

The chain couples TRBV30 to TRBJ1-5; 8 bases match TRBD1. The J segment lost 7 bases and the V segment lost 5 bases, leaving 13 bases of the junction unmatched. Germline loops: CDR1 GTSNPN, CDR2 SVGIG (reference sequence). This CDR3 comprises 15 residues. The CDR3 spells CAWGTQGATTQPQHF. Written as DNA, the CDR3 is TGTGCCTGGGGCACTCAGGGGGCTACCACCCAGCCCCAGCATTTT.

CDR3 region: CASNKPGGGSEKLFF. In DNA, the CDR3 is TGTGCCAGCAACAAACCGGGGGGTGGAAGTGAAAAACTGTTTTTT. The chain joins TRBV28 to TRBJ1-4; maybe TRBD1 (5 bases). The germline gives CDR1 MDHEN, CDR2 SYDVKM. The CDR3 loop spans 15 amino acids. The V and J ends lost 7 bases and 7 bases respectively, with 19 bases between them.

The chain carries TRBV18 and TRBJ1-2; a weak D match, TRBD1 (6 bases). CDR1 and CDR2 from the germline V gene are KGHSH and LQKENI. The CDR3 sequence is 14 residues long. Trimming took off 8 bases at V and 3 bases at J, with 16 bases between the two ends. The CDR3 DNA reads as TGTGCCAGCACCCCCAGGGAGGGGGACTATGGCTACACCTTC. This gives the protein CASTPREGDYGYTF.

The chain is built from TRBV4-2 and TRBJ2-3; 9 positions agree with TRBD2. Germline V gene data show CDR1 as LGHNA and CDR2 as YNFKEQ. The junction had 6 bases not matched to a gene; V was cut back by 4 bases and J by 4 bases. The CDR3 length is 15 residues. This chain's CDR3 is CASSRGLAWADTQYF. The CDR3 DNA is TGTGCCAGCAGCCGCGGACTAGCGTGGGCAGATACGCAGTATTTT.

The V call is TRBV30, the J call TRBJ1-6; 12 bases fit TRBD1. J lost 6 bases, V lost 5 bases, and 5 bases had no gene match. The CDR3 totals 15 residues. Germline V CDR1 and CDR2: GTSNPN, SVGIG (reference sequence). This CDR3 is CAWSGTGGSNSPLHF. In DNA, the CDR3 is TGTGCCTGGTCCGGGACAGGGGGCTCTAATTCACCCCTCCACTTT.

The V and J genes are TRBV19 and TRBJ1-1; D call uncertain. Germline CDR1 is LNHDA and CDR2 is SQIVND (reference sequence). Trimming left V 4 bases short and J 3 bases short, with 12 bases between. CDR3 size: 14 residues. The CDR3 here is CASSSATSYTEAFF. For the CDR3, the DNA is TGTGCCAGTAGTAGTGCGACATCATACACTGAAGCTTTCTTT. Supplemented by reference TRBV19 and TRBJ1-1, the full variable domain reads DGGITQSPKYLFRKEGQNVTLSCEQNLNHDAMYWYRQDPGQGLRLIYYSQIVNDFQKGDIAEGYSVSREKKESFPLTVTSAQKNPTAFYLCASSSATSYTEAFFGQGTRLTVV.

CDR3 nucleotide sequence: TGTGCCAGTACCTGGGGCCAGGGAGGTATCCAGCCCCAGCATTTT. Its protein is CASTWGQGGIQPQHF. This chain joins TRBV19 and TRBJ1-5; a possible D gene is TRBD1 (5 bases). The CDR3 consists of 15 residues. CDR1 and CDR2 (germline): LNHDA, SQIVND (reference sequence). The V end lost 7 bases, the J end lost 7 bases, and 20 bases lay between the germline ends. Filled out from reference TRBV19 and TRBJ1-5, the complete variable domain reads DGGITQSPKYLFRKEGQNVTLSCEQNLNHDAMYWYRQDPGQGLRLIYYSQIVNDFQKGDIAEGYSVSREKKESFPLTVTSAQKNPTAFYLCASTWGQGGIQPQHFGDGTRLSIL.

This chain joins TRBV7-2 and TRBJ2-7; D possibly corresponds to TRBD1 (5 bases). The V and J ends lost 3 bases and 2 bases respectively, with 11 bases between them. Germline lookup yields CDR1 SGHTA and CDR2 FQGNSA. The CDR3 runs to 14 residues. The CDR3, as DNA: TGTGCCAGCAGCTTCTCAGGGCTCCCCTACGAGCAGTACTTC. Translation: CASSFSGLPYEQYF.

V usage is TRBV30 and J usage is TRBJ2-4; 11 bases fit TRBD1. J gave up 8 bases and V 4 bases, and 10 bases lay outside the gene matches. The germline gives CDR1 GTSNPN, CDR2 SVGIG (reference sequence). The CDR3 is made up of 15 amino acids. DNA for the CDR3: TGTGCCTGGACCAGAAAAGGACAGGGGGCAGACATTCAGTACTTC. This codes for CAWTRKGQGADIQYF. Together with reference TRBV30 and TRBJ2-4, the CDR3 gives the full variable domain: SQTIHQWPATLVQPVGSPLSLECTVEGTSNPNLYWYRQAAGRGLQLLFYSVGIGQISSEVPQNLSASRPQDRQFILSSKKLLLSDSGFYLCAWTRKGQGADIQYFGAGTRLSVL.

CDR3 amino acids: CASSQADRGRRAFF. The CDR3 DNA reads as TGCGCCAGCAGCCAGGCGGACAGGGGGCGCCGGGCTTTCTTT. The chain uses TRBV4-3 and TRBJ1-1; 11 bases line up with TRBD1. The CDR3 is 14 residues long. The ends lost 3 bases at V and 11 bases at J; junction bases unmatched: 8. The germline CDR1 and CDR2 sequences are LGHNA and YSLEER.

The J gene is TRBJ2-2, the V gene TRBV7-2; 7 bases fit TRBD1. The CDR3 is 13 amino acids. J gave up 5 bases and V 3 bases, and 0 bases lay outside the gene matches. Germline V lookup: CDR1 SGHTA, CDR2 FQGNSA. CDR3 sequence: CASSFRGTGELFF. The DNA of the CDR3 is TGTGCCAGCAGCTTCAGGGGGACCGGGGAGCTGTTTTTT.

This chain joins TRBV7-2 and TRBJ2-5, with 16 bases identical to TRBD2. V dropped 3 bases and J dropped 2; count of bases not matched to a gene: 0. Germline V gene lookup returns CDR1 SGHTA and CDR2 FQGNSA. This CDR3 contains 16 residues. The CDR3 nucleotides are TGTGCCAGCAGCTTGGGACTAGCGGGGGGGCAAGAGACCCAGTACTTC. This sequence encodes CASSLGLAGGQETQYF.

The gene calls are TRBV10-1 and TRBJ2-4; 7 bases match TRBD1. Germline V gives CDR1 WNHNN, CDR2 SYGVQD (reference sequence). This CDR3 region has 16 residues. After removal of 8 bases from V and 0 bases from J, the junction contained 10 bases not matched to a gene. CDR3 DNA sequence: TGCGCCAGCGGAAACACAGGGGTCCGAGCCAAAAACATTCAGTACTTC. This encodes CASGNTGVRAKNIQYF.

J is TRBJ1-5 and V is TRBV29-1; 7 nucleotides match TRBD1. CDR3 length equals 12 residues. The J segment lost 4 bases and the V segment lost 7 bases, leaving 4 bases of the junction unmatched. Germline V gene lookup returns CDR1 SQVTM and CDR2 ANQGSEA. DNA for the CDR3: TGCAGCGCGGGACAGCTTAATCAGCCCCAGCATTTT. Amino acids: CSAGQLNQPQHF.

CDR3 amino acids: CASRGEAYNEQFF. CDR3 DNA: TGCGCCAGCAGAGGGGAAGCCTACAATGAGCAGTTCTTC. J is TRBJ2-1 and V is TRBV5-1; D possibly corresponds to TRBD1 (5 bases). The CDR3 consists of 13 residues. V lost 5 bases to trimming and J lost 2 bases, with 8 bases between them. The germline V gene has CDR1 SGHRS and CDR2 YFSETQ.